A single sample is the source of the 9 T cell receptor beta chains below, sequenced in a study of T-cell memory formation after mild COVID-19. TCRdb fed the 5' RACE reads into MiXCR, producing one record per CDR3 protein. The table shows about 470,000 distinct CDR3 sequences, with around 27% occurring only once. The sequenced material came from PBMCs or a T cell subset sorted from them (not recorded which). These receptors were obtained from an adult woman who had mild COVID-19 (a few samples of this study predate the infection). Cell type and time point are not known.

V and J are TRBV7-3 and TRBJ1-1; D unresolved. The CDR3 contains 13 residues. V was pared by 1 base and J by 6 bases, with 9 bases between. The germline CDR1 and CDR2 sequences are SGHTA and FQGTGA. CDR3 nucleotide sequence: TGTGCCAGCAGCTTAAATCTGGGGTCTGAAGCTTTCTTT. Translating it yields CASSLNLGSEAFF.

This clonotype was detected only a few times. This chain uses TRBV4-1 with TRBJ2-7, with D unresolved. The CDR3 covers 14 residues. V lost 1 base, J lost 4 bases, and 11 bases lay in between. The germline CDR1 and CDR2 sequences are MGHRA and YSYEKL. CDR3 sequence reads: CASSQGPRVYEQYF. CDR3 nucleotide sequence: TGCGCCAGCAGCCAAGGGCCTAGGGTATACGAGCAGTACTTC.

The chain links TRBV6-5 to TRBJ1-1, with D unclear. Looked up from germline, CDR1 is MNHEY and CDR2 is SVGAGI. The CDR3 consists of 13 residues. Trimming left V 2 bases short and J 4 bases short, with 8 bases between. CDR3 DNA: TGTGCCAGCAGTTACGGCCGTGCCACTGAAGCTTTCTTT. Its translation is CASSYGRATEAFF.

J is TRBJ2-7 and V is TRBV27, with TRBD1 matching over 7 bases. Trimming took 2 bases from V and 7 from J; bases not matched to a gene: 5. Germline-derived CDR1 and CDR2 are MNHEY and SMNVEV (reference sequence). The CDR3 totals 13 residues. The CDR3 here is CASSLDRVGEQYF. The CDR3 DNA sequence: TGTGCCAGCAGTTTAGACAGGGTCGGTGAGCAGTACTTC.

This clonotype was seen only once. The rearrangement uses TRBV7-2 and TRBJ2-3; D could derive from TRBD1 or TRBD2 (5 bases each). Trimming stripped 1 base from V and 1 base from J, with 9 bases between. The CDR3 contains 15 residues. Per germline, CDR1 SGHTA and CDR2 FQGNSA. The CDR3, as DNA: TGTGCCAGCAGCTTAGGACAGCGGCGCACAGATACGCAGTATTTT. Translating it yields CASSLGQRRTDTQYF. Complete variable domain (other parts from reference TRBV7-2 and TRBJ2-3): GAGVSQSPSNKVTEKGKDVELRCDPISGHTALYWYRQSLGQGLEFLIYFQGNSAPDKSGLPSDRFSAERTGGSVSTLTIQRTQQEDSAVYLCASSLGQRRTDTQYFGPGTRLTVL.

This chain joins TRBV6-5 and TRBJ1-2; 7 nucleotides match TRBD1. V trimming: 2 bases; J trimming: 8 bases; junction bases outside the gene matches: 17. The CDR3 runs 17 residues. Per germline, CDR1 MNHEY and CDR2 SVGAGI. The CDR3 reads CASSYATADRALYGYTF. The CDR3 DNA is TGTGCCAGCAGTTACGCCACCGCTGACAGGGCTCTCTACGGCTACACCTTC.

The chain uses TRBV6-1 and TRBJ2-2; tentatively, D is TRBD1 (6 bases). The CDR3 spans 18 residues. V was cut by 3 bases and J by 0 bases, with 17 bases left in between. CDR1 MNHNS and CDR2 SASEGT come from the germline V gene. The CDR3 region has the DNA TGTGCCAGCAGTGACCCGGACAGTAGTACTTCGAACACCGGGGAGCTGTTTTTT. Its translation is CASSDPDSSTSNTGELFF.

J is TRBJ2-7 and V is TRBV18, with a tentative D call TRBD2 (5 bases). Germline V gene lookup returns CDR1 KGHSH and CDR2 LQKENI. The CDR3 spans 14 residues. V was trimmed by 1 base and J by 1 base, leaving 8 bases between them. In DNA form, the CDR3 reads TGTGCCAGCTCACCACAGCCGGGGTCCTACGAGCAGTACTTC. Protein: CASSPQPGSYEQYF.

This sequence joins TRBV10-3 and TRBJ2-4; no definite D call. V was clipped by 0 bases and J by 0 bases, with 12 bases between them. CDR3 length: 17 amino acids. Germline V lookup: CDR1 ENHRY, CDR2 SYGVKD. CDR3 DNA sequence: TGTGCCATCAGTGAGTCGGCCGCTCCAGGAGCCAAAAACATTCAGTACTTC. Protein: CAISESAAPGAKNIQYF.